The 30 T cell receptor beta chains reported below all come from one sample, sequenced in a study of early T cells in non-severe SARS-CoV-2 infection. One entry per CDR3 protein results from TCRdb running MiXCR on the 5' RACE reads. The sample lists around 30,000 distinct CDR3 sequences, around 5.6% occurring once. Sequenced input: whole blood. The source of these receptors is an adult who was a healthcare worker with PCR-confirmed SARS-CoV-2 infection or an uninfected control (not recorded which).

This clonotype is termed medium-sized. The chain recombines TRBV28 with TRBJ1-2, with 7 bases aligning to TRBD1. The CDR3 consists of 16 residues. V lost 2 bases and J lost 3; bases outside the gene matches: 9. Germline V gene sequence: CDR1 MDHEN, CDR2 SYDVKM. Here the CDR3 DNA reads TGTGCCAGCAGTTTAGTGTTGCGACAGGGTTACTATGGCTACACCTTC. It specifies CASSLVLRQGYYGYTF.

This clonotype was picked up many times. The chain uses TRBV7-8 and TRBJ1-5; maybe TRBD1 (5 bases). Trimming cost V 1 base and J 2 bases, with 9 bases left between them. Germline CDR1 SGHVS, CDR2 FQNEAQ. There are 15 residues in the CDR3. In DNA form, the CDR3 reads TGTGCCAGCAGCTTAGGACAGATAGGCAATCAGCCCCAGCATTTT. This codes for CASSLGQIGNQPQHF.

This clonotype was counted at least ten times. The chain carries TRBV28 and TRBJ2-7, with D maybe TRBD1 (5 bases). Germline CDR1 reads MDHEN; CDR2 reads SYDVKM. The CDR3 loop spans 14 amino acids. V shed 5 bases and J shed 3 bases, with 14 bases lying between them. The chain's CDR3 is CASSATETRYEQYF. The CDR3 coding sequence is TGTGCCAGCAGTGCGACAGAAACCCGCTACGAGCAGTACTTC.

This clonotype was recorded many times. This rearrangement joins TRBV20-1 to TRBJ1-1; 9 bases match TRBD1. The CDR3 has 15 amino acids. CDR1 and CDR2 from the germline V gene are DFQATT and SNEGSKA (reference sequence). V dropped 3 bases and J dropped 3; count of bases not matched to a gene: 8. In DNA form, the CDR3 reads TGCAGTGCTAGGATAACAGGGGGCCGGTACACTGAAGCTTTCTTT. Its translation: CSARITGGRYTEAFF.

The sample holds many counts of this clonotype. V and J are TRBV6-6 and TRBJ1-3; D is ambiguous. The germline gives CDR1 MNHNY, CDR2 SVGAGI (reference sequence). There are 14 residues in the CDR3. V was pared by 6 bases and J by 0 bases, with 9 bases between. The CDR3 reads CASRDGLSGNTIYF. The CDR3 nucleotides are TGTGCCAGCAGGGACGGTCTCTCTGGAAACACCATATATTTT.

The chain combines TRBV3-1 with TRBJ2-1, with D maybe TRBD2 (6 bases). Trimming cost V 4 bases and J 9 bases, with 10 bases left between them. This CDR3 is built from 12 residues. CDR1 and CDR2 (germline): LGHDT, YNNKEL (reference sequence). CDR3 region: CASSPLGLEQFF. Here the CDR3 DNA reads TGTGCCAGCAGCCCTTTGGGACTTGAGCAGTTCTTC.

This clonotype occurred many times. As DNA, the CDR3 is TGCAGTGCTAGTGAACAGGACCTTGAAGCTTTCTTT. This codes for CSASEQDLEAFF. This sequence joins TRBV20-1 and TRBJ1-1, with D perhaps matching TRBD1 (5 bases). The germline V gene has CDR1 DFQATT and CDR2 SNEGSKA (reference sequence). The CDR3 sequence is 12 residues long. Between the trimmed V and J ends, which lost 3 bases and 7 bases, there was a span of 12 bases.

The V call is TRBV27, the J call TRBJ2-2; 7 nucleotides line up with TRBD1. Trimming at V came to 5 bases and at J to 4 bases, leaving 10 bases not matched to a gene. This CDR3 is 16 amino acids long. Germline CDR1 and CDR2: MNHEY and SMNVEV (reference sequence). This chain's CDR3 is CASSLLGQLITGELFF. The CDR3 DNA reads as TGTGCCAGCAGTCTTTTGGGACAGCTCATCACCGGGGAGCTGTTTTTT.

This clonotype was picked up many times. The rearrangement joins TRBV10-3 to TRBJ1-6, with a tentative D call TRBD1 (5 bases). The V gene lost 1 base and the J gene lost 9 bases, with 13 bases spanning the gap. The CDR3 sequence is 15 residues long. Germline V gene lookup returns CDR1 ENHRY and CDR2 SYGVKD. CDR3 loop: CAISEWGTVSSPLHF. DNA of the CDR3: TGTGCCATCAGTGAGTGGGGGACGGTCTCTTCACCCCTCCACTTT.

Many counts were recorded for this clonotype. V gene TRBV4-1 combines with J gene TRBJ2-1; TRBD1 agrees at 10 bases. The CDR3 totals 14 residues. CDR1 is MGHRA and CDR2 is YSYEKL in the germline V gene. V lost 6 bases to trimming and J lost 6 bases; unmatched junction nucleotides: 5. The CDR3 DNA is TGCGCCAGCAGGACAGGGGGCCTGGGCAATGAGCAGTTCTTC. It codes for CASRTGGLGNEQFF.

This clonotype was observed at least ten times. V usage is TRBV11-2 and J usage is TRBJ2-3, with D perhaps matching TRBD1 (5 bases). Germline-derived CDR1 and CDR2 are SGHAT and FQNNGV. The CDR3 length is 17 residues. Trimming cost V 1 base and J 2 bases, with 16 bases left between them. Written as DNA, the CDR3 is TGTGCCAGCAGCTTAGTCGCTCCTGGGGCTATCACAGATACGCAGTATTTT. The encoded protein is CASSLVAPGAITDTQYF.

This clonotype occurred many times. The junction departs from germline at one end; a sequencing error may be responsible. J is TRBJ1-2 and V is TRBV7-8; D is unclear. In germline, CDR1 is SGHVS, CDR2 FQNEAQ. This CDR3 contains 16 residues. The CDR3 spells CASSLTRWGPKYGYTF. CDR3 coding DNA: TGTGCCAGCAGCTTAACCCGCTGGGGTCCTAAATATGGCTACACCTTC.

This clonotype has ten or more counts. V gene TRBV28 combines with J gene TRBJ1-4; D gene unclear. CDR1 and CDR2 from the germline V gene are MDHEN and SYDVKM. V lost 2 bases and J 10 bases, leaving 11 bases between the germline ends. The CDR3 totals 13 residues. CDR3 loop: CASSLEAQGKLFF. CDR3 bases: TGTGCCAGCAGTTTAGAGGCTCAAGGAAAACTGTTTTTT.

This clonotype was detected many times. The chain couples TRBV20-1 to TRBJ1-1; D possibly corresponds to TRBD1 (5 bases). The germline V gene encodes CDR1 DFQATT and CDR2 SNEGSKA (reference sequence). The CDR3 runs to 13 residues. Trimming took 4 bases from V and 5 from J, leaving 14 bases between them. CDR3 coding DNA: TGCAGTGCTATCAGGGACCAACGGACTGAAGCTTTCTTT. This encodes CSAIRDQRTEAFF.

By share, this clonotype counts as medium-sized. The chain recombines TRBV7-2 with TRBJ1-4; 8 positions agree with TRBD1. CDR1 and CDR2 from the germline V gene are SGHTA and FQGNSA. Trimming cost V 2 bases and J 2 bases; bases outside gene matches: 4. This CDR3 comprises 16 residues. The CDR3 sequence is CASSLRRTGTNEKLFF. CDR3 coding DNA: TGTGCCAGCAGCTTAAGGCGGACAGGGACTAATGAAAAACTGTTTTTT.

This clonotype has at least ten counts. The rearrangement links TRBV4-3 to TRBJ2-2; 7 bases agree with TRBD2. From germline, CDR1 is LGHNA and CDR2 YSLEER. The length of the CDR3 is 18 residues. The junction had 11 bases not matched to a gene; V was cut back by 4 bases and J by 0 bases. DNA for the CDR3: TGCGCCAGCAGCCGAATACGGAAGCGGGACCCGAACACCGGGGAGCTGTTTTTT. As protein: CASSRIRKRDPNTGELFF.

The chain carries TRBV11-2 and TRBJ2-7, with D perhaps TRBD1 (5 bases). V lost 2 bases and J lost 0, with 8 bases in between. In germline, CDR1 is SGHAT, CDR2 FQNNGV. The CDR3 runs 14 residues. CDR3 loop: CASSLPTASYEQYF. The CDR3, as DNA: TGTGCCAGCAGCTTACCGACAGCCTCCTACGAGCAGTACTTC.

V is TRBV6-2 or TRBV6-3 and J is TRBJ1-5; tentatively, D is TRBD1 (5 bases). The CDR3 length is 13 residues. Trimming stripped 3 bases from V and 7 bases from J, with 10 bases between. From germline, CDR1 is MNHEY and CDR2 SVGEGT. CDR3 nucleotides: TGTGCCAGCAGTTATCAGGGAGAGCAGCCCCAGCATTTT. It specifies CASSYQGEQPQHF.

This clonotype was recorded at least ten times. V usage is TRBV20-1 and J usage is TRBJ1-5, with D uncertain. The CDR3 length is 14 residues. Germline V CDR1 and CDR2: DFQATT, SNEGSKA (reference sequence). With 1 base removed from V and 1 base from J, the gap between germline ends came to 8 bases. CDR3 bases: TGCAGTGCTAGAGTCCCGGGGAGCAATCAGCCCCAGCATTTT. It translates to CSARVPGSNQPQHF.

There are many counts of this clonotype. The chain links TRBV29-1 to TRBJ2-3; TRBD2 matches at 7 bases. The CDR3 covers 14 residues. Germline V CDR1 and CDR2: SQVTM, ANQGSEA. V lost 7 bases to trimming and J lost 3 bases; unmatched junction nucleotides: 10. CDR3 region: CSATLGGRTDTQYF. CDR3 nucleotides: TGCAGCGCCACCCTGGGAGGGCGTACAGATACGCAGTATTTT.

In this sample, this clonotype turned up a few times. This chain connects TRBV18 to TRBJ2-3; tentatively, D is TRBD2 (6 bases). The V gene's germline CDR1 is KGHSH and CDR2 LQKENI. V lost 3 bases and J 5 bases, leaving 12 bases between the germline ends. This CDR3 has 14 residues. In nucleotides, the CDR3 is TGTGCCAGCTCACCCCTCCGGACTATAGATACGCAGTATTTT. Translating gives CASSPLRTIDTQYF. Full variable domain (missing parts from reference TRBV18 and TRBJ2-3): NAGVMQNPRHLVRRRGQEARLRCSPMKGHSHVYWYRQLPEEGLKFMVYLQKENIIDESGMPKERFSAEFPKEGPSILRIQQVVRGDSAAYFCASSPLRTIDTQYFGPGTRLTVL.

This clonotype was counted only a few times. The CDR3 here is CASSLIAPRGLYSNQPQHF. Written as DNA, the CDR3 is TGTGCCAGCAGTTTAATAGCTCCCAGGGGATTATACAGCAATCAGCCCCAGCATTTT. This chain links TRBV12-3 or TRBV12-4 with TRBJ1-5; perhaps TRBD1 as D (6 bases). CDR3 length: 19 amino acids. The V end lost 2 bases, the J end lost 1 base, and 21 bases lay between the germline ends.

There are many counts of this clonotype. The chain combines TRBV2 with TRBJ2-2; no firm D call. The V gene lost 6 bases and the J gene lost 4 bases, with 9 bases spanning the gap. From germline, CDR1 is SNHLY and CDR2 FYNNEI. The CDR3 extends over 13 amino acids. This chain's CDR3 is CASSPDSTGELFF. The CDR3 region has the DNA TGTGCCAGCAGCCCTGACTCCACCGGGGAGCTGTTTTTT.

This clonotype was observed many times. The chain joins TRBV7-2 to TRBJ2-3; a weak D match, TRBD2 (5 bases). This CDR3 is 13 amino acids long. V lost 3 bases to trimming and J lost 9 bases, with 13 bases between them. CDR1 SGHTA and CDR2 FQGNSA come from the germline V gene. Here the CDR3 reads CASSLDFQKTQYF. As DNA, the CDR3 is TGTGCCAGCAGCTTGGACTTTCAGAAAACGCAGTATTTT. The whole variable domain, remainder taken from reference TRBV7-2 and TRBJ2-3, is GAGVSQSPSNKVTEKGKDVELRCDPISGHTALYWYRQSLGQGLEFLIYFQGNSAPDKSGLPSDRFSAERTGGSVSTLTIQRTQQEDSAVYLCASSLDFQKTQYFGPGTRLTVL.

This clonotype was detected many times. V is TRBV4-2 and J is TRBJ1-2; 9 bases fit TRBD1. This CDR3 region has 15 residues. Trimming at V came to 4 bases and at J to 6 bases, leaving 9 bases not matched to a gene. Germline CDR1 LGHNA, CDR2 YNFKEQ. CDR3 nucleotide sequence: TGTGCCAGCAGCCCCTGGACAGGGGAAATCAATGGCTACACCTTC. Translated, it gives CASSPWTGEINGYTF.

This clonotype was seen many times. CDR3 nucleotide sequence: TGTGCCAGCAGCCCCGGCGGGGGGGCACGCTCCTACAATGAGCAGTTCTTC. Amino acids: CASSPGGGARSYNEQFF. V is TRBV7-2 and J is TRBJ2-1, with 9 bases matching TRBD2. With 5 bases clipped from V and 0 bases from J, the junction kept 8 bases outside the gene matches. This CDR3 has 17 amino acids. Germline CDR1 SGHTA, CDR2 FQGNSA.

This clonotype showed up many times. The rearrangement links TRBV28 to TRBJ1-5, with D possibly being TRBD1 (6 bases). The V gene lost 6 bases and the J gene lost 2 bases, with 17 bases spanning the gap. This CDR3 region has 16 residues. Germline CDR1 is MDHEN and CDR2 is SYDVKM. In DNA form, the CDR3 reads TGTGCCAGCAGCGGGGGGGGCAAATCGGGCAATCAGCCCCAGCATTTT. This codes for CASSGGGKSGNQPQHF.

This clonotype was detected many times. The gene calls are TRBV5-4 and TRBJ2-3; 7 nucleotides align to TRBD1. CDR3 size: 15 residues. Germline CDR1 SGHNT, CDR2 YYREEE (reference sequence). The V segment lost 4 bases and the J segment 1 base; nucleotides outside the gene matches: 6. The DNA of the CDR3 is TGTGCCAGCAGCACGGGACAGCTACGCACAGATACGCAGTATTTT. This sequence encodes CASSTGQLRTDTQYF.

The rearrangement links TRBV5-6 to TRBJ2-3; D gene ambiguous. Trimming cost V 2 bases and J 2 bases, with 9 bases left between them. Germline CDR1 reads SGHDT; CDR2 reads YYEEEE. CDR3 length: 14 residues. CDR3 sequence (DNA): TGTGCCAGCAGCTTCGGTCCATCCACAGATACGCAGTATTTT. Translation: CASSFGPSTDTQYF.

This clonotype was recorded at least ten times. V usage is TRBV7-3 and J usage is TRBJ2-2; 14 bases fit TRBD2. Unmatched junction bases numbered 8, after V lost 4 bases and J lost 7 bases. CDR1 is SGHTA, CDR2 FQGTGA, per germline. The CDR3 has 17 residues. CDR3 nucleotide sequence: TGTGCCAGCAGCTACTCCGGGACTAGCGGGGGAGACGGGGAGCTGTTTTTT. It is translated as CASSYSGTSGGDGELFF.